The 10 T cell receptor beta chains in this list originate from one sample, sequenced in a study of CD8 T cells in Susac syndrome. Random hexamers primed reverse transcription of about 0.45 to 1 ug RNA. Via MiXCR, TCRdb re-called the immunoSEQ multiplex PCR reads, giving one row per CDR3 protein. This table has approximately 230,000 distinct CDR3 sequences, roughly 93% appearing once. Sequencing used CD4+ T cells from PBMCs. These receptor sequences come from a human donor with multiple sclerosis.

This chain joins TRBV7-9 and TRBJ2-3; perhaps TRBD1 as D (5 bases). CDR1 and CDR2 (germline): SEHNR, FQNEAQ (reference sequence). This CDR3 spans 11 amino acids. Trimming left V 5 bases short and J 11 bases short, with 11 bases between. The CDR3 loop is CASSDSVGQYF. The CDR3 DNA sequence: TGTGCCAGCAGCGACAGCGTCGGGCAGTATTTT.

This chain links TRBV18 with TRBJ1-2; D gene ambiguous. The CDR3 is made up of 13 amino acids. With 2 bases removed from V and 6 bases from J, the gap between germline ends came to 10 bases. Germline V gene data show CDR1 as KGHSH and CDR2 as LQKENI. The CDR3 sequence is CASSPVGKHGYTF. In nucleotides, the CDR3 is TGTGCCAGCTCACCAGTCGGAAAACATGGCTACACCTTC.

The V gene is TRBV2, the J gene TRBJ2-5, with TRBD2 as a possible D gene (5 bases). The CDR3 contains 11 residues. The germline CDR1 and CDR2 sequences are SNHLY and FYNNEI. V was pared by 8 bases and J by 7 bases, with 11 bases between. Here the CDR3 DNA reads TGTGCCAGCCGTCTTCGGGGGACCCAGTACTTC. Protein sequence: CASRLRGTQYF.

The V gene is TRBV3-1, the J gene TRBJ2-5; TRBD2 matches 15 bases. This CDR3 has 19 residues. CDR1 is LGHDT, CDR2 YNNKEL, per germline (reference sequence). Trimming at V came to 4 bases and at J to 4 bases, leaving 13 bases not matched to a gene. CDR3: CASSPDWTSGRAETETQYF. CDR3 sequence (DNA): TGTGCCAGCAGCCCCGATTGGACTAGCGGGAGGGCCGAGACAGAGACCCAGTACTTC.

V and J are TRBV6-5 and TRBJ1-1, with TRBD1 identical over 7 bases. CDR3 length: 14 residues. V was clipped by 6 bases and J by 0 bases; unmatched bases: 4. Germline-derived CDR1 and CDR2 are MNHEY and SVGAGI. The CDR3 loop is CASRGTALNTEAFF. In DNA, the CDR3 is TGTGCCAGCAGGGGGACAGCCCTGAACACTGAAGCTTTCTTT.

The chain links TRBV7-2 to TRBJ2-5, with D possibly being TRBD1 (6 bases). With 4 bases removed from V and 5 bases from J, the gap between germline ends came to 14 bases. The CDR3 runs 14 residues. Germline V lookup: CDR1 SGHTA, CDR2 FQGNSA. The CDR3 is CASSSWTRGETQYF. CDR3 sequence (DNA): TGTGCCAGCAGCTCCTGGACAAGGGGGGAGACCCAGTACTTC. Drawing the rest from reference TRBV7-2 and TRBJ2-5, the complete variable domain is GAGVSQSPSNKVTEKGKDVELRCDPISGHTALYWYRQSLGQGLEFLIYFQGNSAPDKSGLPSDRFSAERTGGSVSTLTIQRTQQEDSAVYLCASSSWTRGETQYFGPGTRLLVL.

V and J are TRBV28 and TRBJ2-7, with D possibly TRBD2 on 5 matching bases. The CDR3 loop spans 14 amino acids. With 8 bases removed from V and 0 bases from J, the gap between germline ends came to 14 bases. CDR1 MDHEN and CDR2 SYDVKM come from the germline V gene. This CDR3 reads CASLHPGSSYEQYF. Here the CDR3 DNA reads TGTGCCAGCCTACACCCGGGGAGCTCCTACGAGCAGTACTTC. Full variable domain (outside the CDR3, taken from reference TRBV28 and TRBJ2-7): DVKVTQSSRYLVKRTGEKVFLECVQDMDHENMFWYRQDPGLGLRLIYFSYDVKMKEKGDIPEGYSVSREKKERFSLILESASTNQTSMYLCASLHPGSSYEQYFGPGTRLTVT.

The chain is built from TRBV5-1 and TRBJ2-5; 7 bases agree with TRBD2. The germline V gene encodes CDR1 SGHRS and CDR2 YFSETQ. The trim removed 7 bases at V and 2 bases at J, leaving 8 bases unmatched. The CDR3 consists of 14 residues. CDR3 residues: CASGAVGGQETQYF. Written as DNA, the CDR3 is TGCGCCAGCGGTGCCGTGGGGGGGCAAGAGACCCAGTACTTC.

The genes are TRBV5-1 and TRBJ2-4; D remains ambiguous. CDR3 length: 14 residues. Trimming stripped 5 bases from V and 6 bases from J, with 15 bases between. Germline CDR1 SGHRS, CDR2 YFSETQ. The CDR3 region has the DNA TGCGCCAGCAGTTTTGAGGCACCGGGAAACATTCAGTACTTC. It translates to CASSFEAPGNIQYF.

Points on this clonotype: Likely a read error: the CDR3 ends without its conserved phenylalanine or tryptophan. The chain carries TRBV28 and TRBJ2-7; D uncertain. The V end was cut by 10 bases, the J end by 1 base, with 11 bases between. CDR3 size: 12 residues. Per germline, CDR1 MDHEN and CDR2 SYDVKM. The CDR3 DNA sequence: TGTGCCACCGACCGAGCGTCCTACGAGCAGTACCTC. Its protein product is CATDRASYEQYL.